The clone carrying this T cell receptor beta chain was counted at least ten times. The record originates from a study of early T cells in non-severe SARS-CoV-2 infection. Each CDR3 protein gets one entry after TCRdb re-called the 5' RACE reads with MiXCR. The table has about 67,000 distinct CDR3 sequences, 11% seen once. Looked up from germline, CDR1 is WNHNN and CDR2 is SYGVQD (reference sequence). The CDR3 has 15 residues. V was clipped by 4 bases and J by 10 bases; unmatched bases: 11. Sequences were obtained from whole blood. The chain couples TRBV10-1 to TRBJ2-1; TRBD2 matches at 9 bases. This receptor was obtained from an adult who was a healthcare worker with PCR-confirmed SARS-CoV-2 infection or an uninfected control (not recorded which). CDR3 bases: TGCGCCAGCAGTGTCGGGGTAGCGGGAGTGAGGGAGCAGTTCTTC. It translates to CASSVGVAGVREQFF.